This T cell receptor beta chain was identified during a study of OX40 agonist ivuxolimab in advanced cancers. On the study more broadly: People who had prior anti-PD-1, anti-PD-L1 or anti-CTLA-4 therapy could take part, and about 40% had some. Whole-study findings and limits: Low normalized clonal expansion also occurred in some nonresponding patients.

The CDR3 totals 14 residues. V was clipped by 6 bases and J by 0 bases, with 11 bases between them. Germline CDR1 MDHEN, CDR2 SYDVKM. This clone is a singleton in its sample. Its antigen is not identified. Generated by immunoSEQ multiplex PCR, the TCRdb table keeps only in-frame clones and is missing some. The table lists 50,000 to 65,000 clones, approximately 90% of them singletons. The sample consisted of CD4+ or CD8+ T cells sorted from blood, taken in a trial of the OX40 agonist ivuxolimab. The sequence was obtained from an adult with an advanced solid tumor such as melanoma, head and neck, liver or kidney cancer. The V call is TRBV28, the J call TRBJ1-1, with no clear D. The CDR3 DNA is TGTGCCAGCAGCCTAGGAAACATGAACACTGAAGCTTTCTTT. Translated: CASSLGNMNTEAFF.